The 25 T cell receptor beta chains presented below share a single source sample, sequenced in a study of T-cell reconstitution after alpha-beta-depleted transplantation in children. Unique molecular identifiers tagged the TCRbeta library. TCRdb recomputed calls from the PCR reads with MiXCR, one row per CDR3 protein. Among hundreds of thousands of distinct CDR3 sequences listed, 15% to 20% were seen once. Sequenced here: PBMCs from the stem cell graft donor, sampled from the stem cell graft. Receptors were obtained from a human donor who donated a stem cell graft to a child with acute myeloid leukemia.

The CDR3 DNA follows: TGCGCCAGCAGCTTGGTGGTGGGGCCAGATACGCAGTATTTT. It encodes CASSLVVGPDTQYF. J is TRBJ2-3 and V is TRBV5-1; D possibly corresponds to TRBD1 (5 bases). Germline lookup yields CDR1 SGHRS and CDR2 YFSETQ. The CDR3 runs 14 residues. Trimming took off 0 bases at V and 4 bases at J, with 9 bases between the two ends. The variable domain in full, with the rest retrieved from reference TRBV5-1 and TRBJ2-3, is KAGVTQTPRYLIKTRGQQVTLSCSPISGHRSVSWYQQTPGQGLQFLFEYFSETQRNKGNFPGRFSGRQFSNSRSEMNVSTLELGDSALYLCASSLVVGPDTQYFGPGTRLTVL.

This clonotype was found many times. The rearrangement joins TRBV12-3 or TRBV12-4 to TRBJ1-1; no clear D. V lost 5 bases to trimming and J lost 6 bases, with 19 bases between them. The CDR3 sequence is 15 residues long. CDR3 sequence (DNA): TGTGCCAGCAGTACCCGGACCGATCCCGGGGCTGAAGCTTTCTTT. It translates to CASSTRTDPGAEAFF.

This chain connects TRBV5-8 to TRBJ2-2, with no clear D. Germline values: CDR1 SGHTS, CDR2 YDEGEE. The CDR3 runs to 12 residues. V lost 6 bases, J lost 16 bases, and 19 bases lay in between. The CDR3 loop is CASINGRGARFF. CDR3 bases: TGTGCCAGCATTAATGGAAGAGGCGCGCGGTTTTTT.

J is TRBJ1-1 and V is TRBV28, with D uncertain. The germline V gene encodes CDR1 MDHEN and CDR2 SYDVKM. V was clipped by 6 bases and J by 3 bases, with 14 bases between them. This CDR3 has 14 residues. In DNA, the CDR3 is TGTGCCAGCAGCCCACTGGACGTCCACACTGAAGCTTTCTTT. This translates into CASSPLDVHTEAFF.

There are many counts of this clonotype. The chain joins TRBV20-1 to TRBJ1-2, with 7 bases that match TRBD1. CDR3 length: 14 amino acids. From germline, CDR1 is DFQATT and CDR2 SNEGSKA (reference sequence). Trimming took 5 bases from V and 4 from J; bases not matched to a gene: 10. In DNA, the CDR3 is TGCAGTGCTGGTGACAGGGCCCAGGGCTATGGCTACACCTTC. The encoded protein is CSAGDRAQGYGYTF.

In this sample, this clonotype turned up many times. CDR3 in DNA: TGTGCCAGCAGTTGGGGGCCGAGCTCCTACAATGAGCAGTTCTTC. Its translation is CASSWGPSSYNEQFF. The chain uses TRBV28 and TRBJ2-1; tentative D call: TRBD1 (6 bases). V lost 4 bases to trimming and J lost 0 bases, with 10 bases between them. Germline V CDR1 and CDR2: MDHEN, SYDVKM. This CDR3 has 15 residues.

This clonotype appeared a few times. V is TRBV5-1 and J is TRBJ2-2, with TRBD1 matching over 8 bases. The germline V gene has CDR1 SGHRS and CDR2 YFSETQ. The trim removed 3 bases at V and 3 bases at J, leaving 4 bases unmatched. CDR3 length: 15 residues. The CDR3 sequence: CASSWGQEYTGELFF. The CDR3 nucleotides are TGCGCCAGCAGCTGGGGACAGGAGTACACCGGGGAGCTGTTTTTT.

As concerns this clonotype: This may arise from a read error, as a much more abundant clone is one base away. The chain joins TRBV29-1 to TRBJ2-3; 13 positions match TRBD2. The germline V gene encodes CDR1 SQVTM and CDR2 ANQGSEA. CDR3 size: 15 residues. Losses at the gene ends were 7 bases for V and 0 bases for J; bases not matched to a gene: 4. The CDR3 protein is CSAGLAGVSTDTQYF. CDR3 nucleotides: TGCAGCGCAGGACTAGCGGGGGTGAGCACAGATACGCAGTATTTT.

The CDR3 bases are TGTGCCACCAGTCCGTCGTCACGCACAGATACGCAGTATTTT. This codes for CATSPSSRTDTQYF. This chain links TRBV14 with TRBJ2-3; D gene ambiguous. Trimming removed 10 bases at V and 1 base at J, with 15 bases between. CDR1 is SGHDN, CDR2 FVKESK, per germline. This CDR3 has 14 amino acids.

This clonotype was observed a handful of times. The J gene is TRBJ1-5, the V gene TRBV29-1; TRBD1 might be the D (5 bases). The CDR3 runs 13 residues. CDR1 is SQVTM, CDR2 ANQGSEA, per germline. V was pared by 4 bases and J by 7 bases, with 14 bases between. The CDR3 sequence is CSVGGGIGQPQHF. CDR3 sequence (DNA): TGCAGCGTTGGTGGGGGAATTGGCCAGCCCCAGCATTTT. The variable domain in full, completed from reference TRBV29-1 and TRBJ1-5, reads SAVISQKPSRDICQRGTSLTIQCQVDSQVTMMFWYRQQPGQSLTLIATANQGSEATYESGFVIDKFPISRPNLTFSTLTVSNMSPEDSSIYLCSVGGGIGQPQHFGDGTRLSIL.

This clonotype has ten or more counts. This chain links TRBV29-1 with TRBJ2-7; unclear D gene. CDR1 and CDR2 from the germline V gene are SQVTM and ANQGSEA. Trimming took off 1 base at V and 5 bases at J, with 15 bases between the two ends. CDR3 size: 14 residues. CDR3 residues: CSVEVLRTKHEQYF. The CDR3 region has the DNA TGCAGCGTTGAAGTTCTTAGGACGAAACACGAGCAGTACTTC.

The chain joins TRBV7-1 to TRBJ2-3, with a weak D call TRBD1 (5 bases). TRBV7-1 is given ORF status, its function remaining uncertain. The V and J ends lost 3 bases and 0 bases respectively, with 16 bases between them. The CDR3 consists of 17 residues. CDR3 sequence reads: CASSSRVRCTSTDTQYF. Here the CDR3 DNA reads TGTGCCAGCAGCTCCAGGGTACGCTGCACTAGCACAGATACGCAGTATTTT.

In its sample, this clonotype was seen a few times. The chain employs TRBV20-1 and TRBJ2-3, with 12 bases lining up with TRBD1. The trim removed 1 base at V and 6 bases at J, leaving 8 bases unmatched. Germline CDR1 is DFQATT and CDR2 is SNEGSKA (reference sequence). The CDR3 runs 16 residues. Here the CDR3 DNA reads TGCAGTGCTAGAGTAGGGACAGGGGGCGCGTCGGATACGCAGTATTTT. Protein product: CSARVGTGGASDTQYF.

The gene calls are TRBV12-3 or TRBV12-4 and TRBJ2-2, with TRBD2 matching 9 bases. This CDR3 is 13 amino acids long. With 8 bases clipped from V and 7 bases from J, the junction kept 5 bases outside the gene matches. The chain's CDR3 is CASGAGGLGELFF. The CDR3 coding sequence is TGTGCCAGCGGAGCGGGGGGCCTCGGGGAGCTGTTTTTT.

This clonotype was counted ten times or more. The CDR3 bases are TGCAGCGTTGAACTAGCGGGGGGGCGGGACAATGAGCAGTTCTTC. Its translation is CSVELAGGRDNEQFF. The rearrangement links TRBV29-1 to TRBJ2-1; 12 bases are a match to TRBD2. The V gene's germline CDR1 is SQVTM and CDR2 ANQGSEA. V shed 2 bases, J shed 5 bases, and the junction held 4 bases outside the gene matches. This CDR3 region has 15 residues.

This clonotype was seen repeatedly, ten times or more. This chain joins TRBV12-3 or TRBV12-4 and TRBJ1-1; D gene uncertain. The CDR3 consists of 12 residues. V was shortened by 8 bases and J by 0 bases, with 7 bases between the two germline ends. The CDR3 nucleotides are TGTGCCAGCCTCGACTTGAACACTGAAGCTTTCTTT. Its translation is CASLDLNTEAFF.

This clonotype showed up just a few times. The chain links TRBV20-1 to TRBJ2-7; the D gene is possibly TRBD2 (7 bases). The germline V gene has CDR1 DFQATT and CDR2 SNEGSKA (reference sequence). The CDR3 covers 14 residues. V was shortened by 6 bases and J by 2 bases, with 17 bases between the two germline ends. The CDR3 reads CSARGGSLTYEQYF. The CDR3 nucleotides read TGCAGTGCGAGGGGGGGATCTTTGACCTACGAGCAGTACTTC.

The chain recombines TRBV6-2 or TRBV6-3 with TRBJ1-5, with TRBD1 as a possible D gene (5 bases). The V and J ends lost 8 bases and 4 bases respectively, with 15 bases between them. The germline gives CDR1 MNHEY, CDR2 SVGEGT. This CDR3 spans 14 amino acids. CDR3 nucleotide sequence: TGTGCCAGCGTAGGGGCAACTAGGAATCAGCCCCAGCATTTT. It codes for CASVGATRNQPQHF.

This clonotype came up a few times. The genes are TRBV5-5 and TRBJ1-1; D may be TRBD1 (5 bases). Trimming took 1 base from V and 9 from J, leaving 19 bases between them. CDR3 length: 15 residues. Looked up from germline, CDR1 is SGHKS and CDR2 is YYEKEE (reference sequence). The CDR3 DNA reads TGTGCCAGCAGCTTGAGGGACGAAGGCCGTACACAAGCTTTCTTT. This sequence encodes CASSLRDEGRTQAFF. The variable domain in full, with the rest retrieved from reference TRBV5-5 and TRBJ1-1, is DAGVTQSPTHLIKTRGQQVTLRCSPISGHKSVSWYQQVLGQGPQFIFQYYEKEERGRGNFPDRFSARQFPNYSSELNVNALLLGDSALYLCASSLRDEGRTQAFFGQGTRLTVV.

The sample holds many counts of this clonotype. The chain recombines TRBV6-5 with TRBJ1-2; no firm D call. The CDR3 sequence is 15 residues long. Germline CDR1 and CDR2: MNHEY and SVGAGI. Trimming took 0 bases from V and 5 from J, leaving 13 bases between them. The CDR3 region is CASSYSETFTYGYTF. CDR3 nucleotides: TGTGCCAGCAGTTACTCCGAGACCTTCACTTATGGCTACACCTTC.

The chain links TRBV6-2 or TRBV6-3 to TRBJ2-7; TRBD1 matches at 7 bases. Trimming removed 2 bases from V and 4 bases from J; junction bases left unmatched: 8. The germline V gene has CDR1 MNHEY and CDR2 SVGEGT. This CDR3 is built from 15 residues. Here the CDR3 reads CASSYRGQLQYEQYF. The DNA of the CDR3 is TGTGCCAGCAGTTACAGGGGGCAGCTTCAATACGAGCAGTACTTC.

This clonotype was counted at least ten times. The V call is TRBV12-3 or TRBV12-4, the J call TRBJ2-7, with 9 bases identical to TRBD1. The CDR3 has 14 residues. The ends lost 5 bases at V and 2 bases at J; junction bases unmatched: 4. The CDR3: CASSHRDRAYEQYF. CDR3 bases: TGTGCCAGCAGTCACCGGGACAGGGCCTACGAGCAGTACTTC.

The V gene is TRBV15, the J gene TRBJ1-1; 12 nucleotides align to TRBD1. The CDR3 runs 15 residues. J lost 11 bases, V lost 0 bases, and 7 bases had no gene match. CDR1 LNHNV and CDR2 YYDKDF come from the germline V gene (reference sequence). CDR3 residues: CATSRDRDRGREAFF. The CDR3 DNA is TGTGCCACCAGCAGAGATAGGGACAGGGGGCGGGAGGCTTTCTTT.

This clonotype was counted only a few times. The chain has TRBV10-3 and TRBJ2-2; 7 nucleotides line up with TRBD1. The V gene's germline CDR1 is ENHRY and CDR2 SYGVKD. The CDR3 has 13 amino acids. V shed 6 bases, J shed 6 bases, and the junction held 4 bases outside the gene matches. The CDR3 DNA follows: TGTGCCATCAGAGGTCAGGGGGCCGGGGAGCTGTTTTTT. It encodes CAIRGQGAGELFF.

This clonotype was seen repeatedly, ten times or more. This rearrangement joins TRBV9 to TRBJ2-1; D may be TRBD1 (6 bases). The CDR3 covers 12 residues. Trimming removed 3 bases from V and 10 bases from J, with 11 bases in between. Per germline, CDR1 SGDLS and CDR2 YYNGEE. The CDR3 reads CASSALGQEQFF. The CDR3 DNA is TGTGCCAGCAGCGCACTGGGACAAGAGCAGTTCTTC.